Each of the 9 T cell receptor beta chains below was sequenced from the same sample in a study of blood T cell repertoires in COVID-19. The table came from immunoSEQ multiplex PCR; TCRdb's copy has only in-frame clones and leaves some out. Here the sample spans about 81,000 clones, 75% being singletons. The material sequenced was peripheral blood. Receptors originate from a woman aged 45-59 years with acute or convalescent COVID-19.

The chain employs TRBV11-2 and TRBJ1-3; 7 nucleotides line up with TRBD1. The J segment lost 0 bases and the V segment lost 2 bases, leaving 10 bases of the junction unmatched. The CDR3 is 18 residues long. CDR1 is SGHAT and CDR2 is FQNNGV in the germline V gene. As DNA, the CDR3 is TGTGCCAGCAGCTTACTTGTATGGGACAGCTACTCTGGAAACACCATATATTTT. Protein: CASSLLVWDSYSGNTIYF.

The chain recombines TRBV5-1 with TRBJ1-4, with D possibly TRBD1 on 5 matching bases. This CDR3 contains 15 residues. Trimming shortened V by 0 bases and J by 4 bases, and 10 bases separated the two germline ends. Germline lookup yields CDR1 SGHRS and CDR2 YFSETQ. The DNA for the CDR3 is TGCGCCAGCAGCTTGGATACAGGCCTTAATGAAAAACTGTTTTTT. It codes for CASSLDTGLNEKLFF.

The V gene is TRBV7-9, the J gene TRBJ1-2, with D uncertain. CDR1 SEHNR and CDR2 FQNEAQ come from the germline V gene (reference sequence). The CDR3 has 15 residues. V was trimmed by 0 bases and J by 6 bases, leaving 14 bases between them. The CDR3 bases are TGTGCCAGCAGCTTAGCGGGCAGCTTTTTACATGGCTACACCTTC. Translated: CASSLAGSFLHGYTF.

The sample holds a few counts of this clone. The rearrangement links TRBV14 to TRBJ1-5; D not certain. CDR1 is SGHDN, CDR2 FVKESK, per germline. The CDR3 totals 13 residues. Trimming removed 4 bases at V and 8 bases at J, with 12 bases between. The CDR3 DNA sequence: TGTGCCAGCAGCCGGGGAGGGTCGGAGCCCCAGCATTTT. This encodes CASSRGGSEPQHF.

The chain joins TRBV4-3 to TRBJ2-2; tentative D call: TRBD2 (6 bases). Germline V gene sequence: CDR1 LGHNA, CDR2 YSLEER. This CDR3 contains 16 residues. V shed 4 bases and J shed 1 base, with 13 bases lying between them. CDR3 region: CASSPRGGLNTGELFF. For the CDR3, the DNA is TGCGCCAGCAGCCCCCGTGGAGGGCTGAACACCGGGGAGCTGTTTTTT.

The V call is TRBV6-5, the J call TRBJ1-1; D possibly corresponds to TRBD1 (5 bases). Per germline, CDR1 MNHEY and CDR2 SVGAGI. CDR3 length equals 12 residues. V lost 7 bases, J lost 6 bases, and 12 bases lay in between. The CDR3 is CASNLGDSEAFF. DNA of the CDR3: TGTGCCAGCAATTTGGGGGACTCTGAAGCTTTCTTT.

The V gene is TRBV2, the J gene TRBJ1-6; 9 bases agree with TRBD1. CDR3 length: 14 residues. CDR1 is SNHLY and CDR2 is FYNNEI in the germline V gene. J lost 7 bases, V lost 6 bases, and 4 bases had no gene match. CDR3 region: CASRGTGGNSPLHF. DNA of the CDR3: TGTGCCAGCAGGGGTACAGGGGGCAATTCACCCCTCCACTTT.

The chain uses TRBV28 and TRBJ1-4; TRBD1 aligns across 11 bases. Losses at the gene ends were 5 bases for V and 6 bases for J; bases not matched to a gene: 5. CDR3 length equals 15 residues. Germline loops: CDR1 MDHEN, CDR2 SYDVKM. The CDR3 spells CASSGPGQGDEKLFF. The CDR3 DNA follows: TGTGCCAGCAGTGGACCGGGACAGGGGGATGAAAAACTGTTTTTT.

This chain joins TRBV28 and TRBJ1-1, with D tentatively TRBD1 (5 bases). Trimming pared 6 bases from V and 0 bases from J, leaving 17 bases between. The CDR3 length is 16 residues. CDR1 is MDHEN, CDR2 SYDVKM, per germline. The DNA of the CDR3 is TGTGCCAGCAGCCTGGTGGACATGGTCATGAACACTGAAGCTTTCTTT. Its protein product is CASSLVDMVMNTEAFF.